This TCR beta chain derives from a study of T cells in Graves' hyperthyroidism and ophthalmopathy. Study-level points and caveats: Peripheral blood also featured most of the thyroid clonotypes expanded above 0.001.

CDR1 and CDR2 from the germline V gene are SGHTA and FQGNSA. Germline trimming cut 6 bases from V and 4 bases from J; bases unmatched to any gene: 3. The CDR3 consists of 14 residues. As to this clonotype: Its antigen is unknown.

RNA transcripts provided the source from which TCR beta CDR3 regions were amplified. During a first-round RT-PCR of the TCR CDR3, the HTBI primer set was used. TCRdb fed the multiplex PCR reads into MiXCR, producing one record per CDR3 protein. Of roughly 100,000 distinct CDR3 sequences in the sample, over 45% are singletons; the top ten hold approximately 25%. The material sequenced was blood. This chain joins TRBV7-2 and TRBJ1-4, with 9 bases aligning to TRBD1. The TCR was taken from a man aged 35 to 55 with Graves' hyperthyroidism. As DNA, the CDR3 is TGTGCCAGCAGTGGACAGGGGTTTAATGAAAAACTGTTTTTT. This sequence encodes CASSGQGFNEKLFF.